This is a list of T cell receptor beta chains from one sample in a study of identical twins. A single record per CDR3 protein comes from TCRdb applying MiXCR to the 5' RACE reads. The sample includes about 890,000 distinct CDR3 sequences, about 12% of them seen just once. A further study also used this sample, focusing on yellow fever vaccine responses in identical twins.

What was sequenced was PBMCs. The source is a woman aged 18-35 years in good health. Both conserved end residues are part of each CDR3. A D gene is named only where the DNA matches it firmly. Clone size is stated in some rows and not others, as once, few, many or a class when expanded.

d_call	v_call	clone_size	j_call	cdr3_nt	cdr3_aa
.	TRBV12-3/TRBV12-4	.	TRBJ1-1	TGTGCCAGCAGTTTAGGTACGGGTAGGGGACGAGCTTTCTTT	CASSLGTGRGRAFF
TRBD1	TRBV5-1	.	TRBJ1-2	TGCGCCAGCAGCGCGGACAGGGGAGGCCACTATGGCTACACCTTC	CASSADRGGHYGYTF
.	TRBV4-1	.	TRBJ1-4	TGCGCCAGCAGCCAAGAGAGGCGGGAAAAACTGTTTTTT	CASSQERREKLFF
.	TRBV6-5	few	TRBJ2-1	TGTGCCAGCAGTTACTCGGATACAACGTACAATGAGCAGTTCTTC	CASSYSDTTYNEQFF
.	TRBV18	.	TRBJ2-7	TGTGCCAGCTCACCCATAGGGCCGATTCCCTACGAGCAGTACTTC	CASSPIGPIPYEQYF
.	TRBV6-5	few	TRBJ1-6	TGTGCCAGCAGTTACTCGGCAGTCGATAATTCACCCCTCCACTTT	CASSYSAVDNSPLHF
.	TRBV20-1	.	TRBJ2-1	TGCAGTGCTAGGGTAGCGTATGAGCAGTTCTTC	CSARVAYEQFF
.	TRBV7-9	.	TRBJ2-2	TGTGCCAGCAGCCCTTTCGGGGGACCGAACACCGGGGAGCTGTTTTTT	CASSPFGGPNTGELFF
TRBD1	TRBV10-2	.	TRBJ2-7	TGCGCCAGCAGTGACTTTCGACAGGGTAGTTACGAGCAGTACTTC	CASSDFRQGSYEQYF
.	TRBV6-5	.	TRBJ1-3	TGTGCCAGCAGTAACCTAGGGGGATCCGGAAACACCATATATTTT	CASSNLGGSGNTIYF
.	TRBV3-1	few	TRBJ2-5	TGTGCCAGCAGCCAAGATCAGGTTCGCCAAAGAGAGACCCAGTACTTC	CASSQDQVRQRETQYF
.	TRBV7-3	few	TRBJ2-2	TGTGCCAGCAGCTCGCCGGGTTTCGGGGAGCTGTTTTTT	CASSSPGFGELFF
.	TRBV11-1	.	TRBJ1-6	TGTGCCAGCAGCTCACAGGGAGATTCACCCCTCCACTTT	CASSSQGDSPLHF
.	TRBV7-7	few	TRBJ2-5	TGTGCCAGCAGCCCGCAATGGGGAGGAGGAGAGACCCAGTACTTC	CASSPQWGGGETQYF
TRBD2	TRBV12-3/TRBV12-4	.	TRBJ2-1	TGTGCCACTGGGGGGGTCTCCTACAATGAGCAGTTCTTC	CATGGVSYNEQFF
.	TRBV10-3	few	TRBJ2-7	TGTGCCATCAGTGAGTCGTTGGGGTCTCCCTACGAGCAGTACTTC	CAISESLGSPYEQYF
TRBD2	TRBV20-1	few	TRBJ2-2	TGCAGTGCTAAAGCCGGGACTAGGATCACCGGGGAGCTGTTTTTT	CSAKAGTRITGELFF
.	TRBV20-1	few	TRBJ2-5	TGCAGTGCCGGACTGGGCGACGGGACCCAGTACTTC	CSAGLGDGTQYF
.	TRBV10-3	.	TRBJ2-7	TGTGCCATCAGTTCACAGGGCTTCTCCTACGAGCAGTACTTC	CAISSQGFSYEQYF
.	TRBV7-9	.	TRBJ1-1	TGTGCCAGCAGCTTAGACAAGGAGGACACTGAAGCTTTCTTT	CASSLDKEDTEAFF
.	TRBV28	many	TRBJ2-1	TGTGCCAGCAGTTTCGCGTTATCCGGGTATTCAGATCACAATGAGCAGTTCTTC	CASSFALSGYSDHNEQFF
TRBD2	TRBV10-3	many	TRBJ2-5	TGTGCCACCGGGACTAGCGGGAATCAAGAGACCCAGTACTTC	CATGTSGNQETQYF
TRBD2	TRBV5-5	.	TRBJ2-6	TGTGCCAGCAGCTTGAAAGCGGGAGGTACTGGGGCCAACGTCCTGACTTTC	CASSLKAGGTGANVLTF
TRBD1	TRBV25-1	.	TRBJ1-5	TGTGCCAGCAGCGACAGGGAGGCTCAGCCCCAGCATTTT	CASSDREAQPQHF
.	TRBV11-2	.	TRBJ2-5	TGTGCCAGCAGCTTAGGGGCGGGGACTGATGGTAGAGAGACCCAGTACTTC	CASSLGAGTDGRETQYF
TRBD2	TRBV28	.	TRBJ2-1	TGTGCCAGCAGTTTAAGTCTAGCGGGGGGCGTCCAAGACAATGAGCAGTTCTTC	CASSLSLAGGVQDNEQFF
.	TRBV9	many	TRBJ1-1	TGTGCCAGCAGCGTAGAAGGAGGGAACACTGAAGCTTTCTTT	CASSVEGGNTEAFF
.	TRBV7-9	.	TRBJ1-1	TGTGCCAGCAGCTTAGGAGGAGGAGGCGCGAACACTGAAGCTTTCTTT	CASSLGGGGANTEAFF
.	TRBV10-3	many	TRBJ2-5	TGTGCCATCAGTGATTTCGTCCGAGAGACCCAGTACTTC	CAISDFVRETQYF
.	TRBV6-1	.	TRBJ2-7	TGTGCCAGCAGGAAATCTGAAGGAGGCCATGAGCAGTACTTC	CASRKSEGGHEQYF
.	TRBV7-9	.	TRBJ2-3	TGTGCCAGCAGCCGACCGGGAAGCGGGACAGATACGCAGTATTTT	CASSRPGSGTDTQYF
TRBD2	TRBV12-5	.	TRBJ2-5	TGTGCTAGTGGCTCCGCCGGGACTAGCTGGCAAGAGACCCAGTACTTC	CASGSAGTSWQETQYF
.	TRBV3-1	.	TRBJ2-3	TGTGCCATCAGCCCCGCGGTCGTCTCCTCTAGCACAGATACGCAGTATTTT	CAISPAVVSSSTDTQYF
.	TRBV12-3/TRBV12-4	few	TRBJ1-2	TGTGCCAGCAACAAGGGGGGTAACTATGGCTACACCTTC	CASNKGGNYGYTF
.	TRBV5-1	.	TRBJ2-1	TGCGCCAGCAGCTTGGATGCGCCCACAGAGCAGTTCTTC	CASSLDAPTEQFF
TRBD2	TRBV11-2	.	TRBJ2-1	TGTGCCAGCAGCTTACGTGTAGTCGGACTAGCGGGATTTGGCAATGAGCAGTTCTTC	CASSLRVVGLAGFGNEQFF
TRBD2	TRBV29-1	.	TRBJ2-5	TGCAGCGTTGGGGACTATAGCGGGGGTTGGGAGACCCAGTACTTC	CSVGDYSGGWETQYF
TRBD1	TRBV20-1	few	TRBJ2-5	TGCAGTGCTAGGCGAGCCCTCGACAGGGTCCAAGAGACCCAGTACTTC	CSARRALDRVQETQYF
TRBD2	TRBV6-1	few	TRBJ2-1	TGTGCCAGCACCAGGGCTAGCGGGAGGGTCAATGAGCAGTTCTTC	CASTRASGRVNEQFF
.	TRBV7-2	.	TRBJ2-6	TGTGCCAGCAGCAACGGGGGCGCTGGGGCCAACGTCCTGACTTTC	CASSNGGAGANVLTF
.	TRBV12-3/TRBV12-4	many	TRBJ1-1	TGTGCCAGCAGTCCTCGGGGCACCTTGAACACTGAAGCTTTCTTT	CASSPRGTLNTEAFF
TRBD2	TRBV28	.	TRBJ2-5	TGTGCCAGCACGGAAAGAGGGACTAGCGGCCTAGGTGGAGAGACCCAGTACTTC	CASTERGTSGLGGETQYF